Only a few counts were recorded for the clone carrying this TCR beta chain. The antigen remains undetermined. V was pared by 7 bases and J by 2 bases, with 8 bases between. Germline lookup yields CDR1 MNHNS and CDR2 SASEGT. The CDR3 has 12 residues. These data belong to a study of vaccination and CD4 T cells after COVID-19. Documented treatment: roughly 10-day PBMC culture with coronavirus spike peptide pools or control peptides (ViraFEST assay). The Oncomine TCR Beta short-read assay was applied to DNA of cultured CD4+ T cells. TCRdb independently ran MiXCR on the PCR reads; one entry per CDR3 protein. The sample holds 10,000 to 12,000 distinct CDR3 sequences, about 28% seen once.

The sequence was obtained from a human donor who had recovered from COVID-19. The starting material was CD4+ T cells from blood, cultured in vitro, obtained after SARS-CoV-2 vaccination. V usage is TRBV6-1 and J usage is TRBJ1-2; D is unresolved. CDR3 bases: TGTGCCAGCAACGGGGTAAACTATGGCTACACCTTC. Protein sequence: CASNGVNYGYTF.